The 14 T cell receptor beta chains in this list originate from one sample, sequenced in a study of response to subunit inactivated influenza vaccine. TCRdb re-called the RT-PCR reads with MiXCR, one entry per CDR3 protein. Of roughly 670,000 distinct CDR3 sequences listed, around 15% are singletons. The sample here was PBMCs from blood, taken 14 to 15 days before vaccination. The receptors originated from a man in his fifties or sixties who received an inactivated influenza vaccine.

This clonotype was counted many times. J is TRBJ1-6 and V is TRBV5-1, with 8 bases identical to TRBD1. Looked up from germline, CDR1 is SGHRS and CDR2 is YFSETQ. This CDR3 contains 15 residues. V dropped 2 bases and J dropped 12; count of bases not matched to a gene: 10. The CDR3 region is CASSLLGIGTGPLHF. CDR3 DNA sequence: TGCGCCAGCAGCTTATTGGGGATAGGGACAGGACCCCTCCACTTT.

This clonotype was seen a handful of times. This sequence joins TRBV30 and TRBJ1-6; D ambiguous. V lost 1 base and J lost 14, with 9 bases in between. The CDR3 is 11 residues long. CDR1 and CDR2 from the germline V gene are GTSNPN and SVGIG (reference sequence). The CDR3 is CAWSGARALHF. The CDR3 DNA follows: TGTGCCTGGAGTGGGGCTAGGGCCCTCCACTTT.

V and J are TRBV14 and TRBJ2-1; possibly TRBD1 or TRBD2 for D (5 bases each). With 8 bases removed from V and 7 bases from J, the gap between germline ends came to 21 bases. The germline V gene encodes CDR1 SGHDN and CDR2 FVKESK. The CDR3 is 15 residues long. CDR3 nucleotide sequence: TGTGCCAGCCAAAGGAACAGGCGGCGAGGGAATGAGCAGTTCTTC. This gives the protein CASQRNRRRGNEQFF.

This clonotype showed up just a few times. The CDR3 loop is CASSLVSEKEAFF. As DNA, the CDR3 is TGCGCCAGCAGCTTGGTGTCAGAGAAGGAAGCTTTCTTT. This chain links TRBV5-1 with TRBJ1-1; D gene ambiguous. Germline lookup yields CDR1 SGHRS and CDR2 YFSETQ. V was trimmed by 0 bases and J by 8 bases, leaving 11 bases between them. This CDR3 is built from 13 residues. Full variable domain (remainder filled in from reference TRBV5-1 and TRBJ1-1): KAGVTQTPRYLIKTRGQQVTLSCSPISGHRSVSWYQQTPGQGLQFLFEYFSETQRNKGNFPGRFSGRQFSNSRSEMNVSTLELGDSALYLCASSLVSEKEAFFGQGTRLTVV.

V gene TRBV10-3 combines with J gene TRBJ1-2; TRBD1 agrees at 9 bases. After removal of 4 bases from V and 9 bases from J, the junction contained 9 bases not matched to a gene. Germline lookup yields CDR1 ENHRY and CDR2 SYGVKD. CDR3 length: 14 amino acids. CDR3 DNA sequence: TGTGCCATCAGTGGATCCGGGACAGGGCTGAGCTACACCTTC. It specifies CAISGSGTGLSYTF.

This clonotype was counted a few times. The chain carries TRBV20-1 and TRBJ2-7, with no clear D. The germline V gene encodes CDR1 DFQATT and CDR2 SNEGSKA (reference sequence). This CDR3 spans 13 amino acids. The V end lost 1 base, the J end lost 2 bases, and 9 bases lay between the germline ends. The DNA for the CDR3 is TGCAGTGCTAGAGTCGGGTTCCCCTACGAGCAGTACTTC. Translated: CSARVGFPYEQYF.

Comments on this clonotype: Mismatch with germline at one junction end may stem from a read error. The J gene is TRBJ1-5, the V gene TRBV4-1; D not resolved. The CDR3 runs to 13 residues. In germline, CDR1 is MGHRA, CDR2 YSYEKL. The CDR3 sequence: CAIGPGPLQPQHF. CDR3 coding DNA: TGTGCCATCGGCCCCGGGCCCCTACAGCCCCAGCATTTT.

The V call is TRBV30, the J call TRBJ2-7; no definite D call. This CDR3 is built from 13 residues. V was cut by 3 bases and J by 6 bases, with 15 bases left in between. Per germline, CDR1 GTSNPN and CDR2 SVGIG (reference sequence). The CDR3 DNA follows: TGTGCCTGGAGAGCCGGACCGACACGCGAGCAGTACTTC. This encodes CAWRAGPTREQYF.

The CDR3 DNA is TGTGCCAGCAACCAGGGGGCCGATGGCTACACCTTC. This gives the protein CASNQGADGYTF. The V and J genes are TRBV6-2 or TRBV6-3 and TRBJ1-2; TRBD1 aligns across 8 bases. There are 12 residues in the CDR3. V trimming: 7 bases; J trimming: 6 bases; junction bases outside the gene matches: 4. Germline V gene sequence: CDR1 MNHEY, CDR2 SVGEGT.

This clonotype appeared a few times. This chain joins TRBV4-1 and TRBJ2-1; TRBD2 matches 7 bases. V lost 0 bases to trimming and J lost 9 bases; unmatched junction nucleotides: 8. CDR3 length: 15 amino acids. Germline CDR1 MGHRA, CDR2 YSYEKL. The chain's CDR3 is CASSQDPGGTGEQFF. CDR3 bases: TGCGCCAGCAGCCAAGATCCGGGGGGTACAGGTGAGCAGTTCTTC.

Regarding this clonotype: A read error is possible here, since a much larger clone lies one base away. The V gene is TRBV5-1, the J gene TRBJ2-3; D is unresolved. The germline V gene encodes CDR1 SGHRS and CDR2 YFSETQ. This CDR3 comprises 14 residues. The CDR3 here is CASSLGRHPDTQFF. As DNA, the CDR3 is TGCGCCAGCAGCTTGGGACGACACCCAGATACGCAGTTTTTT.

This clonotype occurred many times. The chain links TRBV12-3 or TRBV12-4 to TRBJ2-3; 10 bases are a match to TRBD2. V shed 2 bases, J shed 4 bases, and the junction held 3 bases outside the gene matches. The length of the CDR3 is 15 residues. The CDR3 region has the DNA TGTGCCAGCAGTTTAACTAGCGGGGCGGCAGATACGCAGTATTTT. Translated, it gives CASSLTSGAADTQYF.

There are many counts of this clonotype. This sequence joins TRBV28 and TRBJ2-2, with D maybe TRBD1 (6 bases). V lost 4 bases to trimming and J lost 5 bases, with 17 bases between them. Germline CDR1 is MDHEN and CDR2 is SYDVKM. The CDR3 totals 16 residues. CDR3 sequence reads: CASSSITGSRTGELFF. CDR3 nucleotides: TGTGCCAGCAGTTCCATTACAGGGTCACGGACCGGGGAGCTGTTTTTT.

This clonotype was picked up a small number of times. The rearrangement joins TRBV6-1 to TRBJ2-1; TRBD2 agrees at 10 bases. Germline CDR1 is MNHNS and CDR2 is SASEGT. This CDR3 region has 18 residues. Trimming removed 4 bases from V and 2 bases from J; junction bases left unmatched: 11. CDR3 DNA: TGTGCCAGCAGTGGACACGAAACCGGACTAGCGGCCTACAATGAGCAGTTCTTC. Amino acid sequence: CASSGHETGLAAYNEQFF.